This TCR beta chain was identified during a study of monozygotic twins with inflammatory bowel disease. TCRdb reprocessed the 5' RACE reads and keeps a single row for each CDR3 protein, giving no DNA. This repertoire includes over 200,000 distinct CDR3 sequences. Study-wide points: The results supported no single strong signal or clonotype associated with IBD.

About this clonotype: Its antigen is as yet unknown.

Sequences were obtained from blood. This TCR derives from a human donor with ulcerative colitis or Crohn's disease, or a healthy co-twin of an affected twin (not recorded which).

CDR3 sequence: CSVGHRETQYF. J is TRBJ2-5 and V is TRBV20-1. This CDR3 contains 11 residues. In germline, CDR1 is DFQATT, CDR2 SNEGSKA (reference sequence).